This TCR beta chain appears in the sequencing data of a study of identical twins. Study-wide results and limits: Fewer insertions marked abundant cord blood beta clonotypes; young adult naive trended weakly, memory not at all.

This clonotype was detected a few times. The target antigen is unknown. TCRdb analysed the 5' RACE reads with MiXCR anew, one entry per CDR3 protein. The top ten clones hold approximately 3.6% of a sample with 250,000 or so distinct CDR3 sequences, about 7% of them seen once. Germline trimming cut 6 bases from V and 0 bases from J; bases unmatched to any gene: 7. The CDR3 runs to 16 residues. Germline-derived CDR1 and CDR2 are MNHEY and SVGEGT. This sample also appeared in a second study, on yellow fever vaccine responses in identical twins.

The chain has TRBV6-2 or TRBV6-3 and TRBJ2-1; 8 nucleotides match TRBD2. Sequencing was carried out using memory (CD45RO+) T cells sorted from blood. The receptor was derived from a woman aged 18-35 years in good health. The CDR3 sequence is CASRGLSGSSYNEQFF. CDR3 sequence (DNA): TGTGCCAGCAGGGGGCTAAGCGGGAGCTCCTACAATGAGCAGTTCTTC.